This T cell receptor beta chain was obtained from a study of CD8 T cells in ankylosing spondylitis. Findings of the study overall: Several of the motif variants were reported before in synovial fluid and blood from reactive arthritis. Ankylosing spondylitis blood appeared to be characterized by a TCR beta motif of eight highly homologous variants.

In its sample, this clonotype was seen many times. Its antigen is not known. From the 5' RACE reads, TCRdb called clonotypes with MiXCR, one entry per CDR3 protein. The sample has some 120,000 distinct CDR3 sequences; more than 6.5% are singletons. The CDR3 loop spans 16 amino acids. V was shortened by 4 bases and J by 0 bases, with 14 bases between the two germline ends. Germline assignment: CDR1 SGHRS and CDR2 YFSETQ. What was sequenced was blood, either unsorted or a sorted T cell fraction (not recorded which). The J gene is TRBJ1-5, the V gene TRBV5-1, with D possibly matching TRBD1 (5 bases). This sequence originates from a male donor with ankylosing spondylitis or in good health (not recorded which). The CDR3 is CASSPGGTASNQPQHF. CDR3 sequence (DNA): TGCGCCAGCAGCCCGGGTGGGACCGCTAGCAATCAGCCCCAGCATTTT.